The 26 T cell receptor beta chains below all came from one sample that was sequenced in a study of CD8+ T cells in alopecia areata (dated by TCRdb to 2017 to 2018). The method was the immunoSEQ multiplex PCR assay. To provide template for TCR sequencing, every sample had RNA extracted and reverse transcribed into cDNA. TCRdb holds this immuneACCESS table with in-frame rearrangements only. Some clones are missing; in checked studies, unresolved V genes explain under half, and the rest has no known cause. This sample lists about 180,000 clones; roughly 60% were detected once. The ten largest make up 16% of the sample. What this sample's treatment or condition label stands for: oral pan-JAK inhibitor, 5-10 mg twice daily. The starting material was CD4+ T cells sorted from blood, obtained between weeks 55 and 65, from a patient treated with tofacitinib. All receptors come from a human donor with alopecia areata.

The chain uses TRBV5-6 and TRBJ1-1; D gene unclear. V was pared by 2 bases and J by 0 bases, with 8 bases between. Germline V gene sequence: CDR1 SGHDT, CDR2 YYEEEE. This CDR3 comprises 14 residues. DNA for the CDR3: TGTGCCAGCAGCTTAGGCACCTTGAACACTGAAGCTTTCTTT. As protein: CASSLGTLNTEAFF. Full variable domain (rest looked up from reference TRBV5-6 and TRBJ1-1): DAGVTQSPTHLIKTRGQQVTLRCSPKSGHDTVSWYQQALGQGPQFIFQYYEEEERQRGNFPDRFSGHQFPNYSSELNVNALLLGDSALYLCASSLGTLNTEAFFGQGTRLTVV.

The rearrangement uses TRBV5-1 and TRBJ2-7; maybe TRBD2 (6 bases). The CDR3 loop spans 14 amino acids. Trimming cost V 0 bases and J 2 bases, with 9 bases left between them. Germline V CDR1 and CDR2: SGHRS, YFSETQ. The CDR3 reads CASSLARGTYEQYF. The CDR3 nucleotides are TGCGCCAGCAGCTTGGCCCGGGGGACCTACGAGCAGTACTTC.

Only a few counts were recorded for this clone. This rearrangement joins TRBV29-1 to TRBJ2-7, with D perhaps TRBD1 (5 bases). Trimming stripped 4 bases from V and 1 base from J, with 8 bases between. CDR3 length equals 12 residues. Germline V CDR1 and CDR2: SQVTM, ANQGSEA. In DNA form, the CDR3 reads TGCAGCGTTGGACAGCGTTCCTACGAGCAGTACTTC. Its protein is CSVGQRSYEQYF.

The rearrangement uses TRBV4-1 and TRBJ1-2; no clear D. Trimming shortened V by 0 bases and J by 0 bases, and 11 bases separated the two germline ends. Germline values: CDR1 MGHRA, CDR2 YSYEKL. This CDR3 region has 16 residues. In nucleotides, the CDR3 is TGCGCCAGCAGCCAAGATGGGCAACCGTCTAACTATGGCTACACCTTC. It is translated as CASSQDGQPSNYGYTF.

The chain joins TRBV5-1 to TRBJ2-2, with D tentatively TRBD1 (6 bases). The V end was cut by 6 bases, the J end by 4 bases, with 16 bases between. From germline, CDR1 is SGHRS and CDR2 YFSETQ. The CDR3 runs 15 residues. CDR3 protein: CASKSGTYSTGELFF. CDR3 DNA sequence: TGCGCCAGCAAATCCGGGACATATTCCACCGGGGAGCTGTTTTTT. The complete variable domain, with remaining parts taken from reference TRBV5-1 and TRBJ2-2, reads KAGVTQTPRYLIKTRGQQVTLSCSPISGHRSVSWYQQTPGQGLQFLFEYFSETQRNKGNFPGRFSGRQFSNSRSEMNVSTLELGDSALYLCASKSGTYSTGELFFGEGSRLTVL.

The CDR3 loop reads CASTKRKEATGELFF. CDR3 coding DNA: TGTGCCAGCACGAAACGGAAGGAAGCCACCGGGGAGCTGTTTTTT. The chain has TRBV27 and TRBJ2-2, with unresolved D. Trimming pared 7 bases from V and 4 bases from J, leaving 16 bases between. Germline CDR1 reads MNHEY; CDR2 reads SMNVEV (reference sequence). The CDR3 has 15 amino acids.

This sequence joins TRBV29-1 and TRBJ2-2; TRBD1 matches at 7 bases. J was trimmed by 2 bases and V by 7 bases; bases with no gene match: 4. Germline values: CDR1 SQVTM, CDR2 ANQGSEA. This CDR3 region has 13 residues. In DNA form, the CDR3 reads TGCAGCGCCGACAGGGACAACACCGGGGAGCTGTTTTTT. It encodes CSADRDNTGELFF.

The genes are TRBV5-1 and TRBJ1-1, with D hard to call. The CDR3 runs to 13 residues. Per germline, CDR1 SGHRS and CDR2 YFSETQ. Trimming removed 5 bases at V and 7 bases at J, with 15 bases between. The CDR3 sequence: CASRNWTGSEAFF. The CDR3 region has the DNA TGCGCCAGCAGGAATTGGACCGGGAGTGAAGCTTTCTTT.

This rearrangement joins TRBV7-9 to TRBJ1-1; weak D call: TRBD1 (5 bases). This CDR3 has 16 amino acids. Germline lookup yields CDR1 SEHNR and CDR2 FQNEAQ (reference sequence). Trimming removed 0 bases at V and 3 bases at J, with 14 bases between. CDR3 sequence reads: CASSLAQGWIYTEAFF. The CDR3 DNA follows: TGTGCCAGCAGCTTAGCCCAGGGCTGGATTTACACTGAAGCTTTCTTT.

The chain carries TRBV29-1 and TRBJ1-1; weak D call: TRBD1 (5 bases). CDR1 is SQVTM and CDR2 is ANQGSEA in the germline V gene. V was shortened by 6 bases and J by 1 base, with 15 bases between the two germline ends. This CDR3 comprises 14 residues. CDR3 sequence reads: CSVRGLRPNTEAFF. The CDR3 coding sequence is TGCAGCGTACGGGGCCTTAGACCGAACACTGAAGCTTTCTTT.

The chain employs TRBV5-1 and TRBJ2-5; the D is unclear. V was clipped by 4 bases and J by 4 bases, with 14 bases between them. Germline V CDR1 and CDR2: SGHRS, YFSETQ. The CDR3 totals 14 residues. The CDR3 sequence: CASSPMDVGETQYF. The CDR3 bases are TGCGCCAGCAGCCCGATGGACGTGGGAGAGACCCAGTACTTC.

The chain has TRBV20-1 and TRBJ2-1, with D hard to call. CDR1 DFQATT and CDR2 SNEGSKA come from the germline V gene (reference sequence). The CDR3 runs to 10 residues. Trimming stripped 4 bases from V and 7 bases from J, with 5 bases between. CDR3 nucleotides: TGCAGTGCTATAGGAAATGAGCAGTTCTTC. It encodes CSAIGNEQFF.

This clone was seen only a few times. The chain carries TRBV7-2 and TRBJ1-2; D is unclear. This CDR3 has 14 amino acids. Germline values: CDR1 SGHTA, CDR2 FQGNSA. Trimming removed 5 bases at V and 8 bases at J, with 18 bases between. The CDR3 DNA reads TGTGCCAGCAGCCCAGTCAGCCCCCTGATCGGCTACACCTTC. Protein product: CASSPVSPLIGYTF.

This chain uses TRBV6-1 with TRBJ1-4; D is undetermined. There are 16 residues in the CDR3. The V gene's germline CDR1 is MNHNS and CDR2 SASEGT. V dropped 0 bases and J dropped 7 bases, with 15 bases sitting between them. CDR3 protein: CASSEAVKVLVEKLFF. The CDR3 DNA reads TGTGCCAGCAGTGAAGCTGTTAAAGTTTTAGTTGAAAAACTGTTTTTT.

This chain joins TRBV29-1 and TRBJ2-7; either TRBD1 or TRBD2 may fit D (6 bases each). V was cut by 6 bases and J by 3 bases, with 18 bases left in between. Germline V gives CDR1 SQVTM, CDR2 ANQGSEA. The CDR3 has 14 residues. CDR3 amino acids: CSVNDRRLGYEQYF. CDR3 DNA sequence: TGCAGCGTCAACGACAGGAGACTAGGCTACGAGCAGTACTTC.

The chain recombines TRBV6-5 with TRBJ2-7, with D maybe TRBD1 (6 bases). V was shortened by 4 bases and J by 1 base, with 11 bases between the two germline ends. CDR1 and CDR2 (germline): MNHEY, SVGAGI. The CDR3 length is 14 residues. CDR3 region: CASSFTGSSYEQYF. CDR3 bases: TGTGCCAGCAGTTTTACAGGGTCTTCCTACGAGCAGTACTTC.

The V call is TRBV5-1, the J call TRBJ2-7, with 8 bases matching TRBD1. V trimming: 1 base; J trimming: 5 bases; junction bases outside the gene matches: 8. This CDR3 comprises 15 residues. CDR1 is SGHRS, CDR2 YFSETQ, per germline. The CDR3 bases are TGCGCCAGCAGCTTGTTTGGGACAGGCGCCGACGAGCAGTACTTC. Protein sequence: CASSLFGTGADEQYF.

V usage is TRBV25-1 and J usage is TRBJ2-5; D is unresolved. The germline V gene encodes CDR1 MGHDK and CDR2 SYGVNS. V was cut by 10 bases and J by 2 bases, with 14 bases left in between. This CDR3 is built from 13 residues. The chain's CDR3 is CATAGRSQETQYF. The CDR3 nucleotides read TGTGCCACTGCTGGGCGGAGTCAAGAGACCCAGTACTTC.

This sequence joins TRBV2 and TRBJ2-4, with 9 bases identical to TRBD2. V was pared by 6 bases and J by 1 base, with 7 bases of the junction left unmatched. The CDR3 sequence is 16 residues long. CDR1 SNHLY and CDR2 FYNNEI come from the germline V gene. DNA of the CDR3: TGTGCCAGCAGACCCGCGGGGGGGGCGGCCAAAAACATTCAGTACTTC. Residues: CASRPAGGAAKNIQYF.

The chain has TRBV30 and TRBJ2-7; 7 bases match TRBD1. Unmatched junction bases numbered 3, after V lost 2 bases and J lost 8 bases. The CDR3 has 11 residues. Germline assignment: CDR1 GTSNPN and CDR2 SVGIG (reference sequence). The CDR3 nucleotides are TGTGCCTGGAGTCGACAGGGTCAGCAGTACTTC. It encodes CAWSRQGQQYF.

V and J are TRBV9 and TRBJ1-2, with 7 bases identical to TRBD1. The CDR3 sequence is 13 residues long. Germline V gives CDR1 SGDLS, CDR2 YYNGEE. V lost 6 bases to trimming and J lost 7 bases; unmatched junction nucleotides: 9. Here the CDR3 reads CASTYSQGPGYTF. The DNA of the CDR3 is TGTGCCAGCACCTATTCACAGGGGCCTGGCTACACCTTC.

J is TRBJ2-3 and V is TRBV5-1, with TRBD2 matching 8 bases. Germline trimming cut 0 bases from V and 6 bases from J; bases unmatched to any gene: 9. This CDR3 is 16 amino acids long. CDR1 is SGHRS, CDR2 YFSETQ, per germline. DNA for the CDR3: TGCGCCAGCAGCTTGGGAGTGACTAGCGCACCGGATACGCAGTATTTT. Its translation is CASSLGVTSAPDTQYF.

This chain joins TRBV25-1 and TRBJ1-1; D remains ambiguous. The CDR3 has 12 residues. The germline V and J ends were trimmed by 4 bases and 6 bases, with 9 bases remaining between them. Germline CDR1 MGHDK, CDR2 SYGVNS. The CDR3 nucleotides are TGTGCCAGCAGTGGGAGCGGGCCTGAAGCTTTCTTT. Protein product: CASSGSGPEAFF.

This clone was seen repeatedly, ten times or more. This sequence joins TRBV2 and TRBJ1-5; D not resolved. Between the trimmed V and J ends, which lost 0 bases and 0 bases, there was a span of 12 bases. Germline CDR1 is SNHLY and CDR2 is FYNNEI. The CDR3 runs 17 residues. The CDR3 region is CASSEAYGLYSNQPQHF. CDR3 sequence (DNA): TGTGCCAGCAGTGAAGCGTATGGGTTATATAGCAATCAGCCCCAGCATTTT.

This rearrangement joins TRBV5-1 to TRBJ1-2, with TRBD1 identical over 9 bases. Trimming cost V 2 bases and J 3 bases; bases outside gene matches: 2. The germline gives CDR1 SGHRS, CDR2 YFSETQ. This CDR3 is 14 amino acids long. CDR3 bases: TGCGCCAGCAGCTTTCGACAGGGGGACTATGGCTACACCTTC. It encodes CASSFRQGDYGYTF.

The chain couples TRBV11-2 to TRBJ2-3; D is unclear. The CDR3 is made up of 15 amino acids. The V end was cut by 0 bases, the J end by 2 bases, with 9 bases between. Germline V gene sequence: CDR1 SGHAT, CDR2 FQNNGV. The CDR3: CASSLDPASTDTQYF. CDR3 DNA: TGTGCCAGCAGCTTAGACCCCGCTTCCACAGATACGCAGTATTTT.